These 5 T cell receptor beta chains share one sample of origin, sequenced in a study of blood T cells in healthy people across ages. The use of a sample-barcoded 5' primer and a J-beta primer mix characterized a second PCR of roughly 6 to 12 cycles. TCRdb re-called the 5' RACE reads with MiXCR, one entry per CDR3 protein. This table has 700,000 to 950,000 distinct CDR3 sequences, roughly 64% appearing once. The specimen was blood. These TCRs come from a man aged 30 to 39 in good health.

The chain employs TRBV7-8 and TRBJ2-1, with a possible D match to TRBD2 (6 bases). The V end lost 1 base, the J end lost 7 bases, and 14 bases lay between the germline ends. CDR3 length equals 15 residues. Looked up from germline, CDR1 is SGHVS and CDR2 is FQNEAQ. The CDR3 sequence is CASSLETSYFNEQFF. CDR3 coding DNA: TGTGCCAGCAGCTTAGAGACTAGTTACTTTAATGAGCAGTTCTTC.

This clonotype was seen a handful of times. V is TRBV20-1 and J is TRBJ1-6; 9 bases are shared with TRBD1. The CDR3 contains 16 residues. V trimming: 3 bases; J trimming: 0 bases; junction bases outside the gene matches: 3. Germline values: CDR1 DFQATT, CDR2 SNEGSKA (reference sequence). The CDR3 DNA reads TGCAGTGCTAGGGGACAGGGTGGCTCCTATAATTCACCCCTCCACTTT. Amino acid sequence: CSARGQGGSYNSPLHF.

This clonotype was picked up many times. The DNA for the CDR3 is TGTGCCAGCAGTCTCCTTTCGTACGCTGAAGCTTTCTTT. This translates into CASSLLSYAEAFF. V and J are TRBV12-3 or TRBV12-4 and TRBJ1-1; D is unresolved. V was cut by 5 bases and J by 6 bases, with 13 bases left in between. CDR3 length: 13 amino acids.

Points on this clonotype: The junction departs from the called germline gene at one end, perhaps through a read error. The V call is TRBV5-1, the J call TRBJ2-1; 7 bases match TRBD2. CDR1 and CDR2 (germline): SGHRS, YFSETQ. CDR3 length equals 13 residues. CDR3 in DNA: TGCGCCAGCAGCCCCCGGGACTACACTGAGCAGTTCTTC. Protein product: CASSPRDYTEQFF.

The V and J genes are TRBV4-1 and TRBJ1-1; 8 bases map to TRBD1. The CDR3 covers 15 residues. V gave up 8 bases and J gave up 2 bases; unmatched junction bases: 10. The germline V gene has CDR1 MGHRA and CDR2 YSYEKL. The CDR3, as DNA: TGCGCCAGCGCCCGACAGGGGATCTTAAACACTGAAGCTTTCTTT. This sequence encodes CASARQGILNTEAFF.